A single sample gave rise to the 18 T cell receptor beta chains below, sequenced in a study of T cells in Graves' hyperthyroidism and ophthalmopathy. RNA transcripts yielded amplified TCR beta CDR3 regions. With the HTBI primer set, the TCR CDR3 went through a first round of RT-PCR. TCRdb redid the calling of the multiplex PCR reads with MiXCR, one entry per CDR3 protein. The data contain fewer than 550,000 distinct CDR3 sequences, approximately 15% of them singletons. Sequencing was performed on blood. These receptors originate from a woman aged 18-30 years with Graves' hyperthyroidism.

The chain combines TRBV7-9 with TRBJ1-6; D is undetermined. This CDR3 spans 14 amino acids. Trimming left V 2 bases short and J 10 bases short, with 12 bases between. Germline V lookup: CDR1 SEHNR, CDR2 FQNEAQ (reference sequence). The CDR3 nucleotides are TGTGCCAGCAGCTTAAATCGAAGGGAGTCACCCCTCCACTTT. Amino acids: CASSLNRRESPLHF. The full variable domain, completed using reference TRBV7-9 and TRBJ1-6, is DTGVSQNPRHKITKRGQNVTFRCDPISEHNRLYWYRQTLGQGPEFLTYFQNEAQLEKSRLLSDRFSAERPKGSFSTLEIQRTEQGDSAMYLCASSLNRRESPLHFGNGTRLTVT.

V and J are TRBV28 and TRBJ1-6; tentative D call: TRBD1 (5 bases). The CDR3 has 14 amino acids. Germline CDR1 is MDHEN and CDR2 is SYDVKM. The V end was cut by 2 bases, the J end by 7 bases, with 9 bases between. CDR3 in DNA: TGTGCCAGCAGTTTAACGGGGCACAATTCACCCCTCCACTTT. Its translation: CASSLTGHNSPLHF.

In its sample, this clonotype was seen many times. J is TRBJ1-2 and V is TRBV7-9; no clear D. Between the trimmed V and J ends, which lost 0 bases and 3 bases, there was a span of 11 bases. The CDR3 runs to 15 residues. From germline, CDR1 is SEHNR and CDR2 FQNEAQ (reference sequence). CDR3 in amino acids: CASSLAGSPYYGYTF. CDR3 nucleotide sequence: TGTGCCAGCAGCTTAGCGGGCAGCCCTTACTATGGCTACACCTTC.

The V call is TRBV9, the J call TRBJ2-1; maybe TRBD2 (5 bases). Trimming left V 3 bases short and J 9 bases short, with 25 bases between. Germline V gene data show CDR1 as SGDLS and CDR2 as YYNGEE. There are 17 residues in the CDR3. The DNA of the CDR3 is TGTGCCAGCAGCGCCCACGCACTAGTTACTCTCTCCGGTGAGCAGTTCTTC. The encoded protein is CASSAHALVTLSGEQFF.

This clonotype was seen many times. J is TRBJ2-1 and V is TRBV20-1; the D gene could be TRBD1 or TRBD2 (6 bases each). This CDR3 spans 14 amino acids. Germline V gene data show CDR1 as DFQATT and CDR2 as SNEGSKA (reference sequence). V lost 1 base and J lost 6, with 13 bases in between. This CDR3 is CSARVGPGANEQFF. The DNA for the CDR3 is TGCAGTGCTAGAGTAGGTCCGGGGGCCAATGAGCAGTTCTTC.

At least ten counts were recorded for this clonotype. The genes are TRBV6-2 or TRBV6-3 and TRBJ2-1, with D unclear. CDR1 and CDR2 from the germline V gene are MNHEY and SVGEGT. This CDR3 region has 13 residues. Trimming removed 2 bases at V and 9 bases at J, with 11 bases between. CDR3 sequence: CASSYGPEPEQFF. In nucleotides, the CDR3 is TGTGCCAGCAGTTACGGACCGGAACCTGAGCAGTTCTTC.

This clonotype was detected a few times. The DNA of the CDR3 is TGCGCCAGCAGCCAAGATCAAGAGCAGCCCCAGCATTTT. This gives the protein CASSQDQEQPQHF. This chain joins TRBV4-1 and TRBJ1-5; no firm D call. The CDR3 consists of 13 residues. With 0 bases removed from V and 7 bases from J, the gap between germline ends came to 7 bases. CDR1 MGHRA and CDR2 YSYEKL come from the germline V gene.

The V and J genes are TRBV20-1 and TRBJ2-1, with 8 nucleotides matching TRBD2. CDR3 size: 15 residues. Germline V gives CDR1 DFQATT, CDR2 SNEGSKA (reference sequence). The CDR3 nucleotides read TGCAGAGTCGGGGGGGGGGGCAACTCCTACAATGAGCAGTTCTTC. This codes for CRVGGGGNSYNEQFF.

This clonotype has only a few counts. V is TRBV7-3 and J is TRBJ2-1; weak D call: TRBD2 (5 bases). The CDR3 is made up of 15 amino acids. The germline gives CDR1 SGHTA, CDR2 FQGTGA. The V end was cut by 1 base, the J end by 9 bases, with 16 bases between. CDR3 coding DNA: TGTGCCAGCAGCTTAAGAGAAGCGGTAGGGCTTGAGCAGTTCTTC. Translating it yields CASSLREAVGLEQFF.

This clonotype was seen many times. The J gene is TRBJ2-5, the V gene TRBV28, with D maybe TRBD2 (6 bases). Germline V gene data show CDR1 as MDHEN and CDR2 as SYDVKM. V dropped 6 bases and J dropped 7 bases, with 15 bases sitting between them. The length of the CDR3 is 13 residues. The CDR3 here is CASRSQGGGTQYF. CDR3 DNA sequence: TGTGCCAGCAGATCTCAGGGAGGTGGGACCCAGTACTTC.

This clonotype appeared many times. This rearrangement joins TRBV2 to TRBJ2-7; 7 nucleotides agree with TRBD2. V was clipped by 3 bases and J by 7 bases; unmatched bases: 9. Germline V CDR1 and CDR2: SNHLY, FYNNEI. This CDR3 is built from 14 residues. CDR3 in amino acids: CASSDQRDPLEQYF. The DNA for the CDR3 is TGTGCCAGCAGTGACCAGCGGGACCCCTTAGAGCAGTACTTC.

As for this clonotype: A read error may explain this, as a much larger clone is one base away. This chain uses TRBV12-3 or TRBV12-4 with TRBJ1-2, with D hard to call. The CDR3 covers 10 residues. Trimming took 4 bases from V and 6 from J, leaving 3 bases between them. DNA for the CDR3: TGTGCCAGCAGTTCCAATGGCTACACCTTC. Amino acids: CASSSNGYTF.

This clonotype has a count of ten or more. V usage is TRBV6-1 and J usage is TRBJ2-3; D possibly corresponds to TRBD1 (5 bases). CDR1 is MNHNS and CDR2 is SASEGT in the germline V gene. This CDR3 comprises 15 residues. Trimming stripped 0 bases from V and 2 bases from J, with 9 bases between. Here the CDR3 reads CASSEAVGDTDTQYF. The DNA for the CDR3 is TGTGCCAGCAGTGAAGCAGTAGGGGACACAGATACGCAGTATTTT.

This clonotype was counted a few times. The chain joins TRBV6-5 to TRBJ2-2; tentatively, D is TRBD2 (6 bases). This CDR3 spans 16 amino acids. The V gene's germline CDR1 is MNHEY and CDR2 SVGAGI. The germline V and J ends were trimmed by 0 bases and 5 bases, with 13 bases remaining between them. The CDR3 DNA is TGTGCCAGCAGTTACTCCGCGGGGCTAGTGACCGGGGAGCTGTTTTTT. Residues: CASSYSAGLVTGELFF.

This clonotype has more than one count but fewer than ten. The chain employs TRBV20-1 and TRBJ2-1, with TRBD2 matching 7 bases. The germline gives CDR1 DFQATT, CDR2 SNEGSKA (reference sequence). The CDR3 length is 14 residues. V lost 5 bases and J lost 4; bases outside the gene matches: 8. The CDR3 here is CSAHLAARYNEQFF. Here the CDR3 DNA reads TGCAGTGCTCATCTAGCGGCCAGATACAATGAGCAGTTCTTC.

This clonotype was recorded many times. This CDR3 reads CASSVYTGHNQPQHF. DNA of the CDR3: TGTGCCAGCAGTGTATATACAGGACATAATCAGCCCCAGCATTTT. The rearrangement uses TRBV2 and TRBJ1-5, with D possibly matching TRBD1 (5 bases). Germline lookup yields CDR1 SNHLY and CDR2 FYNNEI. Deletions cut 4 bases from V and 4 bases from J, with 14 bases between. The CDR3 is made up of 15 amino acids.

This clonotype was observed many times. The genes are TRBV12-3 or TRBV12-4 and TRBJ2-3; D is unclear. V lost 5 bases and J 2 bases, leaving 11 bases between the germline ends. This CDR3 is 14 amino acids long. CDR3 DNA: TGTGCCAGCAGTCGGGCTACCAACACAGATACGCAGTATTTT. Amino acids: CASSRATNTDTQYF.

This clonotype appeared a few times. The chain employs TRBV7-8 and TRBJ1-6; D unresolved. Per the germline V gene, CDR1 is SGHVS and CDR2 is FQNEAQ. The V end was cut by 6 bases, the J end by 1 base, with 22 bases between. This CDR3 has 19 residues. Here the CDR3 reads CASSYLSGKGRSYNSPLHF. CDR3 in DNA: TGTGCCAGCAGTTACTTATCGGGGAAAGGAAGGTCCTATAATTCACCCCTCCACTTT.